The clone carrying this T cell receptor (beta chain) was found a few times. Its antigen is not identified. TCR alpha and TCR beta cDNA libraries with sample barcodes and UMIs came from 5'RACE using constant-segment primers. One entry per CDR3 protein, called by TCRdb with MiXCR from the 5' RACE reads. The sample contains 45,000 to 55,000 distinct CDR3 sequences, 7% to 8% of which appear only once. The CDR3 totals 13 residues. The V gene's germline CDR1 is SGHRS and CDR2 YFSETQ. The V and J ends lost 4 bases and 5 bases respectively, with 10 bases between them. This specimen belongs to a study of T-cell memory formation after mild COVID-19. Study-wide points: Clones that contracted from day 15 to 85 were balanced CD4/CD8, while later expanders leaned CD4+.

The sequence came from a man aged 18 to 29 who had mild COVID-19 (a few samples of this study predate the infection). Cell type and time point are not known. The chain couples TRBV5-1 to TRBJ2-4; tentatively, D is TRBD2 (5 bases). The material sequenced was PBMCs or a T cell subset sorted from them (not recorded which). CDR3 DNA sequence: TGCGCCAGCAGCCTAGGGCGGGAAAACATTCAGTACTTC. It yields the protein CASSLGRENIQYF.